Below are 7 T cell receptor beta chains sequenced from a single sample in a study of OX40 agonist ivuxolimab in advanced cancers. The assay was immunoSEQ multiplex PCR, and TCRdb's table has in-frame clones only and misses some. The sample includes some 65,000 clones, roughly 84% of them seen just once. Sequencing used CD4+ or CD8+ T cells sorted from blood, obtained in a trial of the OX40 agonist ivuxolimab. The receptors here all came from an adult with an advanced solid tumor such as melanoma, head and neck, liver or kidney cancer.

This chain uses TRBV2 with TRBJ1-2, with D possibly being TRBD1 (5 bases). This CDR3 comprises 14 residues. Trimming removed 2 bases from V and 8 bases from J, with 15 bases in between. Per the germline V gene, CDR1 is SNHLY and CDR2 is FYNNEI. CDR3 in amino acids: CASSENGGGSGYTF. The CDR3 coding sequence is TGTGCCAGCAGTGAAAACGGGGGTGGCAGCGGCTACACCTTC.

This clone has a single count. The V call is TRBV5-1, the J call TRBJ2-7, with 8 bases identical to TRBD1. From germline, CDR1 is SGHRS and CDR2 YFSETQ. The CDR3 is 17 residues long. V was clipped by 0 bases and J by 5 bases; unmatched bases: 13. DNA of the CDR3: TGCGCCAGCAGCTTGGTCACAGGGGGTTCGTCCTCTCACGAGCAGTACTTC. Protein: CASSLVTGGSSSHEQYF. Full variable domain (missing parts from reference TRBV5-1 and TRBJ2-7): KAGVTQTPRYLIKTRGQQVTLSCSPISGHRSVSWYQQTPGQGLQFLFEYFSETQRNKGNFPGRFSGRQFSNSRSEMNVSTLELGDSALYLCASSLVTGGSSSHEQYFGPGTRLTVT.

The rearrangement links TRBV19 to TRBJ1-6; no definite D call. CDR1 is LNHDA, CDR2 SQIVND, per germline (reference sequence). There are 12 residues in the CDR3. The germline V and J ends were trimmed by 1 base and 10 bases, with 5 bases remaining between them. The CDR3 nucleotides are TGTGCCAGTAGTATAGGCGAATCACCCCTCCACTTT. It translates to CASSIGESPLHF.

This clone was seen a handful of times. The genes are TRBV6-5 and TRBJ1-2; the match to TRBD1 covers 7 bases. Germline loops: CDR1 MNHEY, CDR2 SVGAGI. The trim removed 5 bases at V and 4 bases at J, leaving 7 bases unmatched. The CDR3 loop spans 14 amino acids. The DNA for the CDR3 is TGTGCCAGCAGTGAATCCCGGGACAGCTATGGCTACACCTTC. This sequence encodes CASSESRDSYGYTF.

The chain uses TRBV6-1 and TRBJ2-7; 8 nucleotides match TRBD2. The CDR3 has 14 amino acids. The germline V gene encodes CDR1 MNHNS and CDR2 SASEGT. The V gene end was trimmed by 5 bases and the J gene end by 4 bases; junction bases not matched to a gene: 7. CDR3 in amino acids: CASSNREGSYEQYF. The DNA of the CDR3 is TGTGCCAGCAGTAACCGGGAGGGTTCGTACGAGCAGTACTTC.

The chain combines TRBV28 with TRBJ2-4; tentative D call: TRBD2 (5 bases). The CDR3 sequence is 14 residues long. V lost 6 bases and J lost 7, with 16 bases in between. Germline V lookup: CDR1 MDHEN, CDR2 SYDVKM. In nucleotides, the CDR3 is TGTGCCAGCAGCCCCCAGACTACCCAGAACATTCAGTACTTC. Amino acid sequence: CASSPQTTQNIQYF.

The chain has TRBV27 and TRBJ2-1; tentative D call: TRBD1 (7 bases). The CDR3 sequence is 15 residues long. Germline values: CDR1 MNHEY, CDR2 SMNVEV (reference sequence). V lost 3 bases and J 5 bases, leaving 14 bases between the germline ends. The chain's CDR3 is CASSFRGVPDNEQFF. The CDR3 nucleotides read TGTGCCAGCAGTTTCAGGGGGGTCCCCGACAATGAGCAGTTCTTC.